A selection of T cell receptor beta chains follows, all from one sample in a study of cytomegalovirus exposure and HLA in healthy donors. The repertoire was sequenced with immunoSEQ multiplex PCR; TCRdb's copy has only in-frame clones and lacks some. The repertoire holds almost 200,000 clones, with about four fifths as singletons. Sample: PBMCs. These receptors originate from a male donor in good health and CMV-seropositive. Both conserved end residues are part of each CDR3. The D gene is left open where the match is weak. The listing skips clone size in some rows; elsewhere it reads once, few, many or a size class.

TRBV29-1	.	.	TRBJ2-2	TGCAGCGTTTACTACTATAACACCGGGGAGCTGTTTTTT	CSVYYYNTGELFF
TRBV28	.	once	TRBJ1-2	TGTGCCAGCAGTTACCCCCCCGGGCAGGGCCAAGGCTACACCTTC	CASSYPPGQGQGYTF
TRBV7-2	.	.	TRBJ1-2	TGTGCCAGCAGCTTAGCAGGGGCGTTCGATTATGGCTACACCTTC	CASSLAGAFDYGYTF
TRBV7-9	.	.	TRBJ2-7	TGTGCCAGCTCAAGGGAGAGGTTTGGAGAGCAGTACTTC	CASSRERFGEQYF
TRBV18	.	.	TRBJ1-1	TGTGCCAGCTCACCCAGCCAGGGGTCTTTGAACACTGAAGCTTTCTTT	CASSPSQGSLNTEAFF
TRBV7-2	.	.	TRBJ2-7	TGTGCCAGCAGCTTAGTCCGGTCTAGGGAGCAGTACTTC	CASSLVRSREQYF
TRBV20-1	.	once	TRBJ1-1	TGCAGTGCTCCCCAGGTCACTGAAGCTTTCTTT	CSAPQVTEAFF
TRBV11-2	.	.	TRBJ2-5	TGTGCCAGCAGCCCGACCGTCGGGGAGACCCAGTACTTC	CASSPTVGETQYF
TRBV7-2	TRBD2	few	TRBJ2-1	TGTGCCAGCAGCTTAGGTGGCGGGGGGCCCAATGAGCAGTTCTTC	CASSLGGGGPNEQFF
TRBV4-3	TRBD2	.	TRBJ2-1	TGCGCCAGCAGCCATGAAACGGGACTAGCGGGAGGTAATGAGCAGTTCTTC	CASSHETGLAGGNEQFF
TRBV5-8	TRBD1	.	TRBJ1-1	TGTGCCAGCAGGCACCAACAGGGGCCGGGGTCTGAAGCTTTCTTT	CASRHQQGPGSEAFF
TRBV2	.	few	TRBJ1-5	TGTGCCAGCTCGAGAAGCAGGGGCAATCAGCCCCAGCATTTT	CASSRSRGNQPQHF
TRBV18	.	.	TRBJ1-2	TGTGCCAGCTCACCCTTTGACGCGGGGTCCAACTATGGCTACACCTTC	CASSPFDAGSNYGYTF
TRBV5-1	TRBD2	.	TRBJ2-5	TGCGCCAGCAGCCTGCTAGCGGGAAACCAAGAGACCCAGTACTTC	CASSLLAGNQETQYF
TRBV7-3	.	.	TRBJ2-1	TGTGCCAGCAGCTCAGGGTCCTACAATGAGCAGTTCTTC	CASSSGSYNEQFF
TRBV4-1	.	.	TRBJ2-3	TGCGCCAGCAGCCAAGCACTAGTTCTGTATTTT	CASSQALVLYF
TRBV4-1	TRBD2	.	TRBJ2-3	TGCGCCAGCAGCCAAGTCCTAGCGGGGGGCCTCACAGGCACAGATACGCAGTATTTT	CASSQVLAGGLTGTDTQYF
TRBV27	.	.	TRBJ1-2	TGTGCCAGCAGTTCCGACCGGACAGTTCGGCTTGACTATGGCTACACCTTC	CASSSDRTVRLDYGYTF
TRBV5-4	TRBD1	.	TRBJ2-7	TGTGCCAGCAGCTTGGCGACAGGGGGTTTTTACGAGCAGTACTTC	CASSLATGGFYEQYF
TRBV7-8	.	once	TRBJ2-7	TGTGCCAGCAGCTTAGTCTGGGACTTCTCCTACGAGCAGTACTTC	CASSLVWDFSYEQYF
TRBV14	.	once	TRBJ2-7	TGTGCCAGCAGCCAAGGCCCAGGGGCTTCCTACGAGCAGTACTTC	CASSQGPGASYEQYF
TRBV9	TRBD1	few	TRBJ1-4	TGTGCCAGCAGCGTAGGAGGAGGGGCAGGGGGCGAAAAACTGTTTTTT	CASSVGGGAGGEKLFF
TRBV7-6	.	.	TRBJ1-1	TGTGCCAGCAGTGGGGGGACCAGTAACACTGAAGCTTTCTTT	CASSGGTSNTEAFF
TRBV10-3	.	.	TRBJ2-1	TGTGCCATCAGCCCGACTGGCAATGAGCAGTTCTTC	CAISPTGNEQFF
TRBV4-3	.	.	TRBJ2-2	TGCGCCAGCAGCCAAGATTCCCAGGCCGGCGGGGAGCTGTTTTTT	CASSQDSQAGGELFF
TRBV7-9	.	few	TRBJ1-2	TGTGCCAGCAGCTCCCCAGGCCGCTACACCTTC	CASSSPGRYTF
TRBV6-5	TRBD2	.	TRBJ2-3	TGTGCCAGCAGTAGAGGGAGGGGAGATACGCAGTATTTT	CASSRGRGDTQYF
TRBV5-1	.	.	TRBJ1-1	TGCGCCAGCAGCTTGGTTGCCAGGGCCTCGAACACTGAAGCTTTCTTT	CASSLVARASNTEAFF
TRBV7-2	TRBD2	.	TRBJ2-7	TGTGCCAGCAGCTTCGGCGCGGGAGGCCCCTACGAGCAGTACTTC	CASSFGAGGPYEQYF
TRBV6-5	.	.	TRBJ1-2	TGTGCCAGCAGTTACGCCACGAGGGACTATGGCTACACCTTC	CASSYATRDYGYTF
TRBV6-1	TRBD2	.	TRBJ2-7	TGTGCCAGCAGTGCCTCTTCTGGCGGGGGGGACTCCTACGAGCAGTACTTC	CASSASSGGGDSYEQYF
TRBV10-3	TRBD2	.	TRBJ2-7	TGTGCCATCAGGATCTCTAGCGGAGGACCCTACGAGCAGTACTTC	CAIRISSGGPYEQYF
TRBV6-5	.	.	TRBJ1-3	TGTGCCAGCAGTTTCCACGTGGGCAGCTCTGGAAACACCATATATTTT	CASSFHVGSSGNTIYF
TRBV4-2	.	few	TRBJ2-2	TGTGCCAGCAGCCCCCCGGTCGCAGGGGCACAACCCGGGGAGCTGTTTTTT	CASSPPVAGAQPGELFF
TRBV18	.	.	TRBJ2-5	TGTGCCAGCTCACTCTGGGCGGGCGCTGAAAAAGAGACCCAGTACTTC	CASSLWAGAEKETQYF
TRBV27	.	.	TRBJ1-1	TGTGCCAGCAGTTTTTTTCGGGGGGGTCTGAACACTGAAGCTTTCTTT	CASSFFRGGLNTEAFF
TRBV9	TRBD2	once	TRBJ2-5	TGTGCCAGCAGTGGACCCCAGGCGGGGGGGTACCAAGAGACCCAGTACTTC	CASSGPQAGGYQETQYF
TRBV9	.	.	TRBJ1-1	TGTGCCAGCAGCGTAGTAGAGGGCACTGAAGCTTTCTTT	CASSVVEGTEAFF
TRBV7-3	.	.	TRBJ2-1	TGTGCCAGCAGCAGTAGCGGTGGGTTTTATGAGCAGTTCTTC	CASSSSGGFYEQFF
TRBV7-3	.	.	TRBJ1-1	TGTGCCAGCAGCCCGCGCGGCAGCGGCACTGAAGCTTTCTTT	CASSPRGSGTEAFF
TRBV5-4	.	.	TRBJ2-1	TGTGCCAGCAGCTTGGGGTTGGAGGTCAACAATGAGCAGTTCTTC	CASSLGLEVNNEQFF
TRBV7-2	TRBD1	few	TRBJ2-2	TGTGCCAGCAGCCCGAGGGACAGTAGTTTTACCGGGGAGCTGTTTTTT	CASSPRDSSFTGELFF
TRBV29-1	TRBD2	.	TRBJ2-2	TGCAGCGTTGAGAAAGTTAGCGGGAGGGCTGTAGGGGAGCTGTTTTTT	CSVEKVSGRAVGELFF
TRBV19	TRBD1	.	TRBJ1-5	TGTGCCAGTAAGGTAGGGCCAGGGGGGCGAGGTCAGCCCCAGCATTTT	CASKVGPGGRGQPQHF
TRBV19	TRBD2	few	TRBJ2-1	TGTGCCAGTAGTCCCCGGGGAGCGGGGAGATACAATGAGCAGTTCTTC	CASSPRGAGRYNEQFF
TRBV12-2	.	.	TRBJ1-2	TGTGCAAGTCGCAGATGGGACAGGGTTAACGGCTACACCTTC	CASRRWDRVNGYTF
TRBV5-1	TRBD1	few	TRBJ2-5	TGCGCCAGCAGCTTGGGGCAGGGGGTAGGGAGTCTCCAAGAGACCCAGTACTTC	CASSLGQGVGSLQETQYF
TRBV27	TRBD1	.	TRBJ1-4	TGTGCCAGCAGTTTGAGTACCCGGACAGGGAGGGAAGATGAAAAACTGTTTTTT	CASSLSTRTGREDEKLFF
TRBV7-2	.	.	TRBJ1-2	TGTGCCAGCAGCTCCCAGGGTTTGCGTGGCTACACCTTC	CASSSQGLRGYTF
TRBV7-9	TRBD2	.	TRBJ2-3	TGTGCCAGCAGCTTAAATCGGGGGGGACGCACAGATACGCAGTATTTT	CASSLNRGGRTDTQYF
TRBV7-6	.	.	TRBJ1-2	TGTGCCAGCAGCTTAGGGGGGGACTATGGCTACACCTTC	CASSLGGDYGYTF
TRBV30	.	.	TRBJ1-2	TGTGCCTGGACGCCCCAAGGGGGCTATGGCTACACCTTC	CAWTPQGGYGYTF
TRBV28	.	.	TRBJ2-7	TGTGCCAGCAGCCCGCCTGGGAGATACGAGCAGTACTTC	CASSPPGRYEQYF
TRBV21-1	.	.	TRBJ2-3	TGTGCCAGCAGCGCCCCGCTAGCGGGAAGCTACCAACTCCGTCCAACGGTGTCGGATACGCAGTATTTT	CASSAPLAGSYQLRPTVSDTQYF
TRBV14	.	once	TRBJ1-2	TGTGCCAGCAGCCACGGAGGGACGGGCACTAACTATGGCTACACCTTC	CASSHGGTGTNYGYTF
TRBV19	.	.	TRBJ1-1	TGTGCCAGTAGGGTGAGGGGGGGAAACACTGAAGCTTTCTTT	CASRVRGGNTEAFF
TRBV7-8	.	.	TRBJ2-5	TGTGCCAGCAGCCCTAGGGGGGGCCCAGAGACCCAGTACTTC	CASSPRGGPETQYF
TRBV19	.	.	TRBJ1-1	TGTGCCAGTAGTCCCCGGCAGGGAGGATCCACTGAAGCTTTCTTT	CASSPRQGGSTEAFF
TRBV6-5	TRBD1	.	TRBJ1-1	TGTGCCAGCAGTCCTGGGACAGCGAACACTGAAGCTTTCTTT	CASSPGTANTEAFF